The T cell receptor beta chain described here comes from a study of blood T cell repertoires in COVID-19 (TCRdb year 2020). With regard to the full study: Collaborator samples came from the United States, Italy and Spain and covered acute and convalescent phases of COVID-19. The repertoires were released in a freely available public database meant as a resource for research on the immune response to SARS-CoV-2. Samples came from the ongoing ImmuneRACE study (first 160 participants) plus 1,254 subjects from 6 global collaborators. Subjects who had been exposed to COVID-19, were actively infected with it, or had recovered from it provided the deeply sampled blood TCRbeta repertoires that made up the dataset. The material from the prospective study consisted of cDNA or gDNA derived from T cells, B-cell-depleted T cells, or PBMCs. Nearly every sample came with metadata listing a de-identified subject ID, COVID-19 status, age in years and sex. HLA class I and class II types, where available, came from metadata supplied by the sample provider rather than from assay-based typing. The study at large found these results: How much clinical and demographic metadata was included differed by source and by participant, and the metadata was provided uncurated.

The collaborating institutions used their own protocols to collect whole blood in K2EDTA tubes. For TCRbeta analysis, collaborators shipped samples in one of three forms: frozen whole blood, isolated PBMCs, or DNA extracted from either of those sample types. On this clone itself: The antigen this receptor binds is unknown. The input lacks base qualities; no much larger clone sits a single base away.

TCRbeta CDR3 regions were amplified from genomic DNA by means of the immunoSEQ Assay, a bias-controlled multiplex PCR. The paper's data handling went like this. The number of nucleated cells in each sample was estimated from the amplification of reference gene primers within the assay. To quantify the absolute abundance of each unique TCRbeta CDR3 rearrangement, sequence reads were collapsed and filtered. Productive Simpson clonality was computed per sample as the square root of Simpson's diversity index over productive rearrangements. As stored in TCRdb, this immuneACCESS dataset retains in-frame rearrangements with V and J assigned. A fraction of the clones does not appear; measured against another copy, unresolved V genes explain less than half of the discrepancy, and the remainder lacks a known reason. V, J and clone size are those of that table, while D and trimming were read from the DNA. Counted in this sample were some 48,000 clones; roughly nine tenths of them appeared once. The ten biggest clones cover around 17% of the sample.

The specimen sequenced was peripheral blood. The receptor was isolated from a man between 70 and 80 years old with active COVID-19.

The nucleotide sequence reads TGTGCCAGCAGCCGAAAACCGGGAACTGAAGCTTTCTTT. It translates as CASSRKPGTEAFF. The receptor chain draws on TRBV3-1 (or the pseudogene TRBV3-2) and TRBJ1-1; the D gene identity is not certain. Taken from cysteine to phenylalanine, the CDR3 has 13 residues. The retained sequence is limited to the CDR3, 39 bases, with the frame set at the first base. Trimming removed 4 bases from V and 5 bases from J, leaving 11 bases between the germline ends. The CDR1 and CDR2 encoded by the germline V gene (reference sequence) are LGHDT and YNNKEL.